This is a list of T cell receptor beta chains from one sample in a study of CD4+ T cells in melanoma. The protocol was immunoSEQ multiplex PCR, while the TCRdb copy is restricted to in-frame clones and leaves out a portion. Here the sample spans under 10,000 clones, about three quarters being singletons. The sample consisted of tumor tissue. The source of these receptors is a human donor with melanoma. CDR3s include the opening cysteine and the closing phenylalanine or tryptophan. The D gene is left open where the match is weak. Expanded clones are given a class, and other clones once, few, many or no size at all.

TRBJ1-5 NA NA TRBV9 12 CASSDGNQPQHF TGTGCCAGCAGCGATGGTAATCAGCCCCAGCATTTT
TRBJ1-1 NA NA TRBV2 11 CASSEGIEAFF TGTGCCAGCAGTGAAGGAATAGAAGCTTTCTTT
TRBJ2-2 NA NA TRBV2 14 CASSVTINTGELFF TGTGCCAGCAGCGTGACCATAAATACCGGGGAGCTGTTTTTT
TRBJ1-4 NA TRBD1 TRBV6-1 15 CASSDLDREDEKLFF TGTGCCAGCAGTGATTTGGACAGGGAAGACGAAAAACTGTTTTTT
TRBJ2-5 NA NA TRBV18 13 CASSPPAGETQYF TGTGCCAGCTCACCACCAGCCGGGGAGACCCAGTACTTC
TRBJ1-1 NA NA TRBV19 14 CASSVQGRGTEAFF TGTGCCAGTAGTGTACAGGGCCGTGGCACTGAAGCTTTCTTT
TRBJ2-3 NA NA TRBV6-1 15 CASGVARAGTDTQYF TGTGCCAGCGGGGTTGCTCGGGCGGGGACGGATACGCAGTATTTT
TRBJ2-7 NA TRBD1 TRBV6-1 14 CASSVQTGTYEQYF TGTGCCAGCAGTGTTCAGACAGGGACCTACGAGCAGTACTTC
TRBJ2-7 once NA TRBV5-1 15 CASSLEGGAGYEQYF TGCGCCAGCAGCTTGGAGGGGGGGGCTGGATACGAGCAGTACTTC
TRBJ2-3 NA TRBD2 TRBV13 14 CASSATSGGDTQYF TGTGCCAGCAGCGCGACTAGCGGGGGTGATACGCAGTATTTT
TRBJ2-5 few NA TRBV11-2 16 CASSRNLGTGWETQYF TGTGCCAGCAGCCGTAACCTCGGGACCGGTTGGGAGACCCAGTACTTC
TRBJ2-3 NA NA TRBV5-4 16 CASSRTSRVSTDTQYF TGTGCCAGCAGCCGAACCAGCAGGGTTAGCACAGATACGCAGTATTTT
TRBJ2-2 NA NA TRBV2 18 CASSETSKGPLNTGELFF TGTGCCAGCAGTGAGACGTCCAAGGGGCCGCTGAACACCGGGGAGCTGTTTTTT
TRBJ1-2 NA TRBD1 TRBV5-1 15 CASSRSTGGESGYTF TGCGCCAGCAGCCGATCGACAGGGGGCGAAAGTGGCTACACCTTC
TRBJ2-7 NA NA TRBV5-1 14 CASSLAPGSYEQYF TGCGCCAGCAGCTTGGCTCCAGGATCCTACGAGCAGTACTTC
TRBJ2-7 NA NA TRBV30 16 CAWSVWGRGNSYEQYF TGTGCCTGGAGTGTTTGGGGGAGAGGGAACTCCTACGAGCAGTACTTC
TRBJ1-4 few TRBD1 TRBV5-1 15 CASSPGQGRAEKLFF TGCGCCAGCAGCCCCGGACAGGGGAGGGCTGAAAAACTGTTTTTT